Here is one TCR beta chain with its context. Its antigen is unidentified. This sample includes further DNA sequences coding for the same CDR3. This specimen comes from a study of cytomegalovirus exposure and HLA in healthy donors. General study findings and limits: It emerged from a later analysis that several of the most significant clusters appeared to be linked to common viral pathogens.

A multiplex PCR was run with 60 Vbeta primers and 13 Jbeta primers. The repertoire was sequenced with immunoSEQ multiplex PCR; TCRdb's copy has only in-frame clones and lacks some. This sample has a few hundred thousand clones, with around four fifths found just once. Trimming pared 4 bases from V and 1 base from J, leaving 7 bases between. This CDR3 region has 13 residues. Per germline, CDR1 KGHSH and CDR2 LQKENI. The sequence derives from a woman aged 55-70 years in good health and CMV-seropositive. The V call is TRBV18, the J call TRBJ1-1; D might be TRBD1 (6 bases). Sequencing input: PBMCs. Written as DNA, the CDR3 is TGTGCCAGCTCACAGGGGGAGAACACTGAAGCTTTCTTT. Protein product: CASSQGENTEAFF.